This is a list of T cell receptor beta chains from one sample in a study of shared clonotypes between healthy human individuals. Sequenced by immunoSEQ multiplex PCR; TCRdb stores in-frame clones only, minus some. The sample contains about 610,000 clones, about 95% of which appear only once. Sequenced sample: naive CD8+ T cells sorted from blood. The receptors originated from a woman aged 25 to 39 in good health. CDR3s include the opening cysteine and the closing phenylalanine or tryptophan. A D gene is named only where the DNA matches it firmly. Some rows mark clone size as missing; the rest say once, few, many or name a class of expanded clone.

CASSIVARSGDQPQHF | TGTGCCAGTAGTATAGTAGCCAGGAGTGGGGATCAGCCCCAGCATTTT | TRBJ1-5 | - | - | TRBV19
CASSGDRINPMNTEAFF | TGTGCCAGCAGTGGGGACAGGATAAATCCAATGAACACTGAAGCTTTCTTT | TRBJ1-1 | - | TRBD1 | TRBV28
CASIDLAAGGEETQYF | TGTGCCAGCATAGACCTAGCAGCGGGAGGGGAAGAGACCCAGTACTTC | TRBJ2-5 | - | TRBD2 | TRBV2
CASSYSNQDEQFF | TGTGCCAGCAGTTACTCGAACCAGGATGAGCAGTTCTTC | TRBJ2-1 | - | - | TRBV6-6
CASSLDQLVDEQFF | TGTGCCAGCAGCTTAGACCAACTAGTTGATGAGCAGTTCTTC | TRBJ2-1 | - | - | TRBV7-2
CASSLGDGANVLTF | TGTGCCAGCAGTTTAGGTGATGGGGCCAACGTCCTGACTTTC | TRBJ2-6 | - | - | TRBV28
CASRDTGELFF | TGTGCCAGCAGAGATACCGGGGAGCTGTTTTTT | TRBJ2-2 | - | - | TRBV28
CASSQDLETQYF | TGTGCCAGCAGCCAAGACTTGGAGACCCAGTACTTC | TRBJ2-5 | - | - | TRBV14
CASSFGLGDVGPNEQFF | TGTGCCAGCAGCTTTGGGCTTGGAGACGTCGGTCCCAATGAGCAGTTCTTC | TRBJ2-1 | once | - | TRBV11-2
CASSIKQDYTGELFF | TGTGCCAGCAGCATAAAACAGGACTACACCGGGGAGCTGTTTTTT | TRBJ2-2 | - | - | TRBV27
CASSKVVSHYGYTF | TGTGCCAGCAGCAAAGTTGTCAGCCACTATGGCTACACCTTC | TRBJ1-2 | - | - | TRBV21-1
CASSIYENTEAFF | TGTGCCAGTAGTATATACGAGAACACTGAAGCTTTCTTT | TRBJ1-1 | - | - | TRBV19
CASSESGYEQYF | TGTGCCAGCAGCGAGTCAGGGTACGAGCAGTACTTC | TRBJ2-7 | - | - | TRBV27
CASPHPGSEQYF | TGTGCCAGCCCCCATCCGGGGAGCGAGCAGTACTTC | TRBJ2-7 | - | - | TRBV27
CASSFAEGLGSYNEQFF | TGTGCCAGCAGTTTCGCCGAGGGGCTTGGCTCCTACAATGAGCAGTTCTTC | TRBJ2-1 | - | - | TRBV28
CASSQESSGRGYEQYF | TGTGCCAGCAGCCAAGAATCTAGCGGGAGGGGTTACGAGCAGTACTTC | TRBJ2-7 | once | TRBD2 | TRBV14
CASSLSDNYGYTF | TGTGCCAGCAGCTTATCAGATAACTATGGCTACACCTTC | TRBJ1-2 | - | - | TRBV7-9
CASMSSGQHTDTQYF | TGTGCCAGTATGTCCAGCGGGCAACATACAGATACGCAGTATTTT | TRBJ2-3 | - | - | TRBV19
CASSLIRDADTQYF | TGTGCCAGCAGTTTAATACGGGATGCAGATACGCAGTATTTT | TRBJ2-3 | - | - | TRBV28
CASSPDRVIYEQYF | TGTGCCAGCAGCCCGGACAGGGTTATCTACGAGCAGTACTTC | TRBJ2-7 | - | TRBD1 | TRBV28
CASSLDAGTLPYEQYF | TGTGCCAGCAGTTTGGACGCCGGGACCCTTCCCTACGAGCAGTACTTC | TRBJ2-7 | - | - | TRBV27
CASSTFLGGLGEQFF | TGTGCCAGCAGTACCTTCCTAGGGGGTTTGGGTGAGCAGTTCTTC | TRBJ2-1 | once | - | TRBV27
CASSLAGETGELFF | TGTGCCAGCAGTTTGGCAGGGGAAACCGGGGAGCTGTTTTTT | TRBJ2-2 | - | - | TRBV28
CASSFGGTSYEQYF | TGTGCCAGCAGCTTCGGAGGAACCTCCTACGAGCAGTACTTC | TRBJ2-7 | - | - | TRBV27
CASSVRGQGAYEQYF | TGTGCCAGCAGTGTACGAGGCCAGGGGGCCTACGAGCAGTACTTC | TRBJ2-7 | - | TRBD1 | TRBV27